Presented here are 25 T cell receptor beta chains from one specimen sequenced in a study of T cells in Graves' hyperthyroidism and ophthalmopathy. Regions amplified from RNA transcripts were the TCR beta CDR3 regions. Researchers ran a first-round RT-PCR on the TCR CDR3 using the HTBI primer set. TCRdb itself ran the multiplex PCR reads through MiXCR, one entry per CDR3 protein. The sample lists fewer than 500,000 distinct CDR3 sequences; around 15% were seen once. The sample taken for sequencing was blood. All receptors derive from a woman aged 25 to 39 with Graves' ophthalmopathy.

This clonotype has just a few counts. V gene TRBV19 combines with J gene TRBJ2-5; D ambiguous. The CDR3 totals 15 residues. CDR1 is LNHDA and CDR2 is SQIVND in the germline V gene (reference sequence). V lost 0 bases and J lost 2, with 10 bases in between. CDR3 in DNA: TGTGCCAGTAGTATAGATGCGAACAGTCAAGAGACCCAGTACTTC. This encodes CASSIDANSQETQYF.

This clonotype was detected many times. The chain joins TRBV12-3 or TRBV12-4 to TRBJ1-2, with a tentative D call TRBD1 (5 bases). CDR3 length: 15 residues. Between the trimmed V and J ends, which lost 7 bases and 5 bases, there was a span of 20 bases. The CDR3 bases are TGTGCCAGCAAAGGAGACTATTCCCGGGGGTATGGCTACACCTTC. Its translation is CASKGDYSRGYGYTF.

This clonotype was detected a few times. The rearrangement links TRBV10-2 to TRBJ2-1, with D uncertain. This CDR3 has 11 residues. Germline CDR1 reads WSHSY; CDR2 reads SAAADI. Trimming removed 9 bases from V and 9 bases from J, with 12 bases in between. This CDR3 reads CASYSRTEQFF. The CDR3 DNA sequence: TGCGCCAGTTACTCTAGAACTGAGCAGTTCTTC.

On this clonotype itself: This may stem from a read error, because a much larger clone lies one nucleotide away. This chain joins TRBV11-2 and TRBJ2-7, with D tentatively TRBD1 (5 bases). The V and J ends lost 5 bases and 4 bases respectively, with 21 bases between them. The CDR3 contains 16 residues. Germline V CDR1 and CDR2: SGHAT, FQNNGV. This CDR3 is CASSPRCGHLTYEQYF. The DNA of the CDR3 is TGTGCCAGCAGCCCTAGGTGTGGACACTTAACGTACGAGCAGTACTTC.

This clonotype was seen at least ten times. CDR3 loop: CASKGTTDTQYF. The CDR3 bases are TGTGCCAGCAAGGGTACCACAGATACGCAGTATTTT. V is TRBV2 and J is TRBJ2-3; D is uncertain. The germline V and J ends were trimmed by 7 bases and 2 bases, with 7 bases remaining between them. Germline CDR1 SNHLY, CDR2 FYNNEI. CDR3 length: 12 residues.

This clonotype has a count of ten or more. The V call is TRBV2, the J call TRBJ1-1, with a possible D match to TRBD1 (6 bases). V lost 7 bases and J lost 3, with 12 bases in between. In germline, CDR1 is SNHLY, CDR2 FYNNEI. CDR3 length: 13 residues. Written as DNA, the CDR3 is TGTGCCAGCACTTATAAGGGGGACACTGAAGCTTTCTTT. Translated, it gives CASTYKGDTEAFF.

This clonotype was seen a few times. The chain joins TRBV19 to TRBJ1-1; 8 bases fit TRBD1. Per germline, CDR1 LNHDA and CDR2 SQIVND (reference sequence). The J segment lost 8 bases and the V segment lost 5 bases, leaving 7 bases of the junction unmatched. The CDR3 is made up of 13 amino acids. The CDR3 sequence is CASSAQGAEEAFF. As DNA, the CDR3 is TGTGCCAGTAGTGCCCAGGGGGCAGAGGAAGCTTTCTTT.

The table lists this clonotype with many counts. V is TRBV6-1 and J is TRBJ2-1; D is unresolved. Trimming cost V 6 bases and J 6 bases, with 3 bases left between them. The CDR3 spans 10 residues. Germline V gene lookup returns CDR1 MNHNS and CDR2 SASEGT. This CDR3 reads CASSRNEQFF. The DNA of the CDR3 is TGTGCCAGCAGCCGCAATGAGCAGTTCTTC.

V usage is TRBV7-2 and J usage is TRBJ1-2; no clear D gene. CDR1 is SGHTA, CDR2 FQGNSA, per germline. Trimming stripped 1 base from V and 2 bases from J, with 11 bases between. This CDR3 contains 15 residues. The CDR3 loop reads CASSLGRTPNYGYTF. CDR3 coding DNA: TGTGCCAGCAGCTTAGGTAGGACTCCGAACTATGGCTACACCTTC.

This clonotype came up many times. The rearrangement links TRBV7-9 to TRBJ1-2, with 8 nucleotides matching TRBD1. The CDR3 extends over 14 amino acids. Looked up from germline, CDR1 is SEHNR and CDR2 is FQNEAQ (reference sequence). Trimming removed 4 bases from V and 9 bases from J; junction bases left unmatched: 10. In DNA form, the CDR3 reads TGTGCCAGCAGCTCTACTACAGGGGGGGGAAGCTACACCTTC. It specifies CASSSTTGGGSYTF.

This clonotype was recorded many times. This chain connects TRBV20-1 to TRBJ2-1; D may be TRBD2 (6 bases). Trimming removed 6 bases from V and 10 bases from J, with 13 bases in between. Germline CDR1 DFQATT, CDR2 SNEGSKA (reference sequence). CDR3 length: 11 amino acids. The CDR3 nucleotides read TGCAGTGCCGTGGGAGGAAAGGAGCAGTTCTTC. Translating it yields CSAVGGKEQFF.

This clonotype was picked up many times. The CDR3 bases are TGTGCCTCCAAGGGGTACGATTCCTACGAGCAGTACTTC. This gives the protein CASKGYDSYEQYF. The chain carries TRBV2 and TRBJ2-7, with TRBD1 as a possible D gene (5 bases). Trimming stripped 11 bases from V and 1 base from J, with 15 bases between. Germline assignment: CDR1 SNHLY and CDR2 FYNNEI. The CDR3 covers 13 residues.

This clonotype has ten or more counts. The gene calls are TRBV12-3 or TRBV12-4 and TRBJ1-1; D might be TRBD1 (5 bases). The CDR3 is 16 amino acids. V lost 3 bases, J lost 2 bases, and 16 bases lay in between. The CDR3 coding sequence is TGTGCCAGCAGTTTGCAGGGCGGCCCCCTCAACACTGAAGCTTTCTTT. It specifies CASSLQGGPLNTEAFF.

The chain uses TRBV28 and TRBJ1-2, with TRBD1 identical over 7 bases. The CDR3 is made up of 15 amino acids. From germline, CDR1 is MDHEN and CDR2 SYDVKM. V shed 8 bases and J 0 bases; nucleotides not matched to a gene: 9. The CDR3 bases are TGTGCCAGCTCTGAGGGGGCAGGGGCTAACTATGGCTACACCTTC. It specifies CASSEGAGANYGYTF.

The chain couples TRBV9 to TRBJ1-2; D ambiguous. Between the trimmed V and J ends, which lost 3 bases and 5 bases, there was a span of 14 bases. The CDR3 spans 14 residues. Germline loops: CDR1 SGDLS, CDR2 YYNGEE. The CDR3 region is CASSGGTTEYGYTF. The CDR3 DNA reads TGTGCCAGCAGCGGAGGAACGACGGAATATGGCTACACCTTC.

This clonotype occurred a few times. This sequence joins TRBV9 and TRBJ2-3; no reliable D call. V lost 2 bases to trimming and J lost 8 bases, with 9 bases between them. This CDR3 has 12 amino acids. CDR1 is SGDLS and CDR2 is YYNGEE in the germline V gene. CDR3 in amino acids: CASSVSSGTQYF. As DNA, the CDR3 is TGTGCCAGCAGCGTTAGCTCAGGTACGCAGTATTTT.

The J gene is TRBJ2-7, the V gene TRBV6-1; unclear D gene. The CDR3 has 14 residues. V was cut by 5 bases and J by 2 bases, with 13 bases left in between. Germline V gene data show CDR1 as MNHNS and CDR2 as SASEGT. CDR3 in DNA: TGTGCCAGCAGTCAGGAACCTACCCCCTACGAGCAGTACTTC. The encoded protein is CASSQEPTPYEQYF.

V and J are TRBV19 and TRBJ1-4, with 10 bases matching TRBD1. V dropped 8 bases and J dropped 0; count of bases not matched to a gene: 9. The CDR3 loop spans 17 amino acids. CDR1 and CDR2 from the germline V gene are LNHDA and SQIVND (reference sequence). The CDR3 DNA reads TGTGCCAGTCGCAATCCGGGACAGGGGACAACTAATGAAAAACTGTTTTTT. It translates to CASRNPGQGTTNEKLFF.

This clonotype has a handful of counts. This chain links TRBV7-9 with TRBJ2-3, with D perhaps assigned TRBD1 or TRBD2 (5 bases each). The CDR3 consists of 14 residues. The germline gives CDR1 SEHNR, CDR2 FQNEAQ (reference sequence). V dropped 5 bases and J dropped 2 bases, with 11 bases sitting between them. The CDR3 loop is CASSVGDPTDTQYF. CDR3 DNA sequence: TGTGCCAGCAGCGTCGGGGACCCCACAGATACGCAGTATTTT.

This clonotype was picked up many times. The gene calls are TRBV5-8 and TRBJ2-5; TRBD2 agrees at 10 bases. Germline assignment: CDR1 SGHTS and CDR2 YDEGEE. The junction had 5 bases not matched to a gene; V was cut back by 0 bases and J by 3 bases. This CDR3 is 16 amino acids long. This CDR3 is CASSLGISGGKETQYF. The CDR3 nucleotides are TGTGCCAGCAGCTTGGGGATTAGCGGGGGGAAAGAGACCCAGTACTTC.

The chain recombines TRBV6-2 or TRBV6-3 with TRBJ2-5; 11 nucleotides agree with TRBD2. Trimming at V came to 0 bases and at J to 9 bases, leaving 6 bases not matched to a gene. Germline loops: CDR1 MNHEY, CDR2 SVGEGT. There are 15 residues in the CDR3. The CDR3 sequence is CASSYSTSGGMSQYF. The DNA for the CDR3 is TGTGCCAGCAGTTACTCTACTAGCGGGGGAATGTCCCAGTACTTC.

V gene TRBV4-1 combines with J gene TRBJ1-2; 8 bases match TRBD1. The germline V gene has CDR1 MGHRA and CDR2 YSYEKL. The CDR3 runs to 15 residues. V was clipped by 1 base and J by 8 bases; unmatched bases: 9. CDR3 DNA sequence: TGCGCCAGCAGCCAAGCCACGGGACAGGTTATGGGCTACACCTTC. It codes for CASSQATGQVMGYTF.

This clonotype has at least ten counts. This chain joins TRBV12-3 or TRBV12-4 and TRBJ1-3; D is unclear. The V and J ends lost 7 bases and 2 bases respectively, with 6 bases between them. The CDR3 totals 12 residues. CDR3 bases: TGTGCCAGCATCGGGGCTGGAAACACCATATATTTT. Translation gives CASIGAGNTIYF.

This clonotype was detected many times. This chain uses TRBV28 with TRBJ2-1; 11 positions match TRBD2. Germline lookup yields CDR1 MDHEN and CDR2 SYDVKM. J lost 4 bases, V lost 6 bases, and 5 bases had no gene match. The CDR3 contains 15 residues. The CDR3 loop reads CASSALAGDYNEQFF. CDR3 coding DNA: TGTGCCAGCAGCGCACTAGCGGGGGATTACAATGAGCAGTTCTTC.

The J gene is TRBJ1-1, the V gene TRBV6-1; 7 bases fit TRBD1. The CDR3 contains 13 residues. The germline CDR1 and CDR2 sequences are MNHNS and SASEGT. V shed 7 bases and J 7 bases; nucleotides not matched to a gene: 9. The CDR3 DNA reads TGTGCCAGCACCACCGGGACAGTGAATGAAGCTTTCTTT. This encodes CASTTGTVNEAFF.